This TCR beta chain is drawn from a study of regulatory and conventional T cells in RAG deficiency. Findings and caveats of the study: Sorted Omenn CD25-high CD127-low cells may not be bona fide Tregs. Patient subsets had shorter CDR3s; Omenn Treg-Tconv overlap exceeded 75%.

The CDR3 has 15 residues. The junction had 13 bases not matched to a gene; V was cut back by 6 bases and J by 5 bases. From germline, CDR1 is SGHDT and CDR2 YYEEEE. Sequenced by immunoSEQ multiplex PCR; TCRdb stores in-frame clones only, minus some. The data show roughly 30,000 clones, about 96% seen once. Conventional CD4+ T cells were sorted from blood as CD25-low CD127-high cells. As for this clone: Its specificity is not known.

These data were also filed under a second study, of regulatory T cells. From that paper: Amplification used 52 TRBV primers and 13 TRBJ primers. Skewed V and J usage and few unique V-J pairs marked patient repertoires, most in Tregs.

The sample consisted of CD25- CD4+ T cells sorted from blood. The chain combines TRBV5-6 with TRBJ2-5; TRBD2 aligns across 7 bases. The receptor was isolated from a human donor in good health. DNA for the CDR3: TGTGCCAGCATCTACGGGGGGAGGGCCTCGGAGACCCAGTACTTC. It yields the protein CASIYGGRASETQYF.